A single sample gave rise to the 24 T cell receptor beta chains below, sequenced in a study of response to subunit inactivated influenza vaccine. Each CDR3 protein gets one entry after TCRdb re-called the RT-PCR reads with MiXCR. The data contain approximately 700,000 distinct CDR3 sequences, approximately 15% of them seen just once; the ten biggest clones take up 5.5% to 7%. The sequencing here drew on PBMCs from blood, taken 14 to 15 days before vaccination. The receptors were gathered from a man aged 45-60 years who received an inactivated influenza vaccine.

In this sample, this clonotype turned up a few times. This chain joins TRBV7-8 and TRBJ2-7, with 9 bases identical to TRBD1. V gave up 1 base and J gave up 5 bases; unmatched junction bases: 9. Germline CDR1 and CDR2: SGHVS and FQNEAQ. This CDR3 has 16 amino acids. The CDR3 reads CASSLDLDRGTHEQYF. The CDR3 DNA reads as TGTGCCAGCAGCTTAGATCTGGACAGGGGTACCCACGAGCAGTACTTC.

J is TRBJ2-5 and V is TRBV20-1, with 7 bases aligning to TRBD2. The CDR3 is 12 residues long. In germline, CDR1 is DFQATT, CDR2 SNEGSKA (reference sequence). CDR3 sequence (DNA): TGCAGCGCGGCTAGCGGTAAAGAGACCCAGTACTTC. Residues: CSAASGKETQYF.

This clonotype was seen a few times. The V gene is TRBV9, the J gene TRBJ2-1; tentative D call: TRBD1 (6 bases). Germline CDR1 SGDLS, CDR2 YYNGEE. V lost 0 bases and J lost 0, with 7 bases in between. The CDR3 contains 15 residues. Here the CDR3 reads CASSVGDNSYNEQFF. CDR3 coding DNA: TGTGCCAGCAGCGTAGGGGACAACTCCTACAATGAGCAGTTCTTC.

This clonotype has only a few counts. CDR3 sequence (DNA): TGTGCCAGCAGCCAAGATCTAGTGCGACTAGCGGGGAGCACCCAAGAGACCCAGTACTTC. It codes for CASSQDLVRLAGSTQETQYF. The chain has TRBV3-1 and TRBJ2-5; 11 bases agree with TRBD2. J was trimmed by 1 base and V by 0 bases; bases with no gene match: 13. CDR1 and CDR2 from the germline V gene are LGHDT and YNNKEL (reference sequence). This CDR3 region has 20 residues.

The table lists this clonotype with many counts. This may be a read error, as it is one base from a much larger clone. V gene TRBV4-2 combines with J gene TRBJ2-7; a weak D match, TRBD1 (6 bases). Germline V gene sequence: CDR1 LGHNA, CDR2 YNFKEQ. The CDR3 has 13 amino acids. V lost 0 bases to trimming and J lost 6 bases, with 9 bases between them. CDR3 in DNA: TGTGCCAGCAGCCAAGATTGGGGGCGCGAGCAGTACTTC. Protein: CASSQDWGREQYF.

This clonotype was seen a few times. The V call is TRBV6-2 or TRBV6-3, the J call TRBJ2-2; D gene unclear. Germline-derived CDR1 and CDR2 are MNHEY and SVGEGT. The CDR3 has 13 amino acids. With 6 bases removed from V and 7 bases from J, the gap between germline ends came to 12 bases. The CDR3 nucleotides are TGTGCCAGCAGCCTAGGGCCCCGCGGGGAGCTGTTTTTT. Translating it yields CASSLGPRGELFF.

The chain uses TRBV20-1 and TRBJ1-1; TRBD1 is a possible D gene (6 bases). V lost 2 bases and J 6 bases, leaving 13 bases between the germline ends. Germline V gives CDR1 DFQATT, CDR2 SNEGSKA (reference sequence). The CDR3 runs 13 residues. CDR3 region: CSARNLWGPEAFF. CDR3 DNA sequence: TGCAGTGCTAGAAACCTCTGGGGGCCTGAAGCTTTCTTT.

This clonotype has only a few counts. The chain carries TRBV12-3 or TRBV12-4 and TRBJ1-6, with no clear D. The CDR3 is 14 residues long. V lost 3 bases and J lost 11, with 14 bases in between. CDR3 residues: CASSFSGRGPPLHF. As DNA, the CDR3 is TGTGCCAGCAGTTTCAGCGGCCGGGGTCCACCCCTCCACTTT.

In this sample, this clonotype turned up many times. The CDR3 protein is CASHDPPTGELFF. In nucleotides, the CDR3 is TGCGCCAGCCATGATCCTCCCACCGGGGAGCTGTTTTTT. The chain employs TRBV5-1 and TRBJ2-2; D unclear. V lost 7 bases to trimming and J lost 4 bases, with 11 bases between them. This CDR3 has 13 amino acids. CDR1 SGHRS and CDR2 YFSETQ come from the germline V gene.

This chain uses TRBV6-1 with TRBJ2-7; 7 nucleotides match TRBD1. This CDR3 region has 15 residues. Unmatched junction bases numbered 11, after V lost 5 bases and J lost 4 bases. The V gene's germline CDR1 is MNHNS and CDR2 SASEGT. CDR3 residues: CASSKSGTAQYEQYF. DNA for the CDR3: TGTGCCAGCAGTAAATCCGGGACAGCCCAATACGAGCAGTACTTC.

The count of this clonotype is one. The chain has TRBV30 and TRBJ2-1; D assignment may be TRBD1 or TRBD2 (5 bases each). CDR1 is GTSNPN, CDR2 SVGIG, per germline (reference sequence). CDR3 length equals 13 residues. V gave up 1 base and J gave up 7 bases, with 11 bases separating them. The CDR3 sequence is CAWSDLGGNEQFF. CDR3 DNA sequence: TGTGCCTGGAGTGACCTTGGGGGTAATGAGCAGTTCTTC.

This clonotype was seen repeatedly, ten times or more. The rearrangement links TRBV7-2 to TRBJ2-3; D may be TRBD2 (5 bases). Germline-derived CDR1 and CDR2 are SGHTA and FQGNSA. With 5 bases removed from V and 8 bases from J, the gap between germline ends came to 17 bases. CDR3 length: 14 amino acids. The CDR3: CASSPGEGMGTQYF. In DNA, the CDR3 is TGTGCCAGCAGCCCCGGCGAGGGAATGGGTACGCAGTATTTT.

The chain has TRBV29-1 and TRBJ2-4; D is unclear. Trimming cost V 7 bases and J 4 bases, with 8 bases left between them. This CDR3 comprises 11 residues. Germline CDR1 SQVTM, CDR2 ANQGSEA. The CDR3 DNA reads TGCAGCGCTTTAGGGAAAAACATTCAGTACTTC. This sequence encodes CSALGKNIQYF.

The J gene is TRBJ2-2, the V gene TRBV4-2; D is possibly TRBD2 (5 bases). V was trimmed by 4 bases and J by 5 bases, leaving 17 bases between them. The CDR3 has 16 amino acids. Germline V CDR1 and CDR2: LGHNA, YNFKEQ. The CDR3 DNA follows: TGTGCCAGCAGCCCTGAGGAGGCTAGATCAACCGGGGAGCTGTTTTTT. Its translation is CASSPEEARSTGELFF.

This clonotype has a handful of counts. The V call is TRBV7-9, the J call TRBJ2-7, with D perhaps TRBD2 (6 bases). V was trimmed by 1 base and J by 3 bases, leaving 10 bases between them. The length of the CDR3 is 14 residues. The germline CDR1 and CDR2 sequences are SEHNR and FQNEAQ (reference sequence). CDR3 bases: TGTGCCAGCAGCTTAGAAGGAGGGATCTACGAGCAGTACTTC. Its protein product is CASSLEGGIYEQYF. Looking up the rest from reference TRBV7-9 and TRBJ2-7 gives the full variable domain: DTGVSQNPRHKITKRGQNVTFRCDPISEHNRLYWYRQTLGQGPEFLTYFQNEAQLEKSRLLSDRFSAERPKGSFSTLEIQRTEQGDSAMYLCASSLEGGIYEQYFGPGTRLTVT.

J is TRBJ2-7 and V is TRBV11-2, with 12 bases identical to TRBD2. Losses at the gene ends were 1 base for V and 0 bases for J; bases not matched to a gene: 13. The germline gives CDR1 SGHAT, CDR2 FQNNGV. The CDR3 covers 20 residues. In nucleotides, the CDR3 is TGTGCCAGCAGCTTAGTTGGTCAGACTAGCGGGAGAAGAGGCTCCTACGAGCAGTACTTC. Its protein is CASSLVGQTSGRRGSYEQYF.

The rearrangement uses TRBV2 and TRBJ2-4, with D perhaps matching TRBD2 (5 bases). V lost 6 bases and J lost 8, with 17 bases in between. This CDR3 comprises 14 residues. Germline CDR1 is SNHLY and CDR2 is FYNNEI. The CDR3 DNA sequence: TGTGCCAGCAGCCGGGGAAGCACGAAAGACATTCAGTACTTC. Translated: CASSRGSTKDIQYF.

The chain employs TRBV12-3 or TRBV12-4 and TRBJ2-5, with D unclear. The CDR3 totals 12 residues. Trimming took off 3 bases at V and 3 bases at J, with 5 bases between the two ends. For the CDR3, the DNA is TGTGCCAGCAGTTTCTGGAAAGAGACCCAGTACTTC. Residues: CASSFWKETQYF.

V and J are TRBV6-2 or TRBV6-3 and TRBJ2-4; 12 bases align to TRBD2. V was pared by 2 bases and J by 7 bases, with 12 bases of the junction left unmatched. The CDR3 is 18 amino acids. Germline CDR1 and CDR2: MNHEY and SVGEGT. The CDR3 protein is CASSYDAAGLAGMNIQYF. The CDR3 DNA sequence: TGTGCCAGCAGTTACGACGCCGCTGGACTAGCGGGAATGAACATTCAGTACTTC.

This clonotype was seen repeatedly, ten times or more. The chain has TRBV29-1 and TRBJ2-7; D may be TRBD1 (5 bases). The CDR3 loop spans 14 amino acids. With 1 base removed from V and 6 bases from J, the gap between germline ends came to 16 bases. CDR1 is SQVTM, CDR2 ANQGSEA, per germline. Written as DNA, the CDR3 is TGCAGCGTTGAAGCCTCCCGCAGGGTCGGCGAGCAGTACTTC. This encodes CSVEASRRVGEQYF.

This sequence joins TRBV15 and TRBJ2-3; D tentatively fits TRBD1 or TRBD2 (5 bases each). Germline V CDR1 and CDR2: LNHNV, YYDKDF (reference sequence). This CDR3 is built from 14 residues. Trimming left V 5 bases short and J 2 bases short, with 11 bases between. CDR3: CATSVRDLTDTQYF. CDR3 coding DNA: TGTGCCACCAGCGTTCGGGACCTCACAGATACGCAGTATTTT. The full variable domain, completed using reference TRBV15 and TRBJ2-3, is DAMVIQNPRYQVTQFGKPVTLSCSQTLNHNVMYWYQQKSSQAPKLLFHYYDKDFNNEADTPDNFQSRRPNTSFCFLDIRSPGLGDTAMYLCATSVRDLTDTQYFGPGTRLTVL.

This chain links TRBV20-1 with TRBJ2-7; D is uncertain. The germline V gene encodes CDR1 DFQATT and CDR2 SNEGSKA (reference sequence). The V gene lost 4 bases and the J gene lost 4 bases, with 11 bases spanning the gap. There are 12 residues in the CDR3. CDR3: CSAIETFYEQYF. The CDR3 bases are TGCAGTGCTATTGAGACATTTTACGAGCAGTACTTC.

This clonotype was found a few times. V and J are TRBV7-2 and TRBJ1-5, with D unclear. From germline, CDR1 is SGHTA and CDR2 FQGNSA. The CDR3 runs 14 residues. Trimming took 4 bases from V and 0 from J, leaving 7 bases between them. The chain's CDR3 is CASSSGRSNQPQHF. Here the CDR3 DNA reads TGTGCCAGCAGCTCCGGACGTAGCAATCAGCCCCAGCATTTT.

This clonotype was detected only a few times. V gene TRBV11-2 combines with J gene TRBJ2-5, with 13 bases fitting TRBD2. Looked up from germline, CDR1 is SGHAT and CDR2 is FQNNGV. Trimming cost V 6 bases and J 0 bases; bases outside gene matches: 4. CDR3 length: 16 amino acids. CDR3 in amino acids: CASRRTSGSYQETQYF. The DNA for the CDR3 is TGTGCCAGCAGGCGGACTAGCGGGAGTTACCAAGAGACCCAGTACTTC.